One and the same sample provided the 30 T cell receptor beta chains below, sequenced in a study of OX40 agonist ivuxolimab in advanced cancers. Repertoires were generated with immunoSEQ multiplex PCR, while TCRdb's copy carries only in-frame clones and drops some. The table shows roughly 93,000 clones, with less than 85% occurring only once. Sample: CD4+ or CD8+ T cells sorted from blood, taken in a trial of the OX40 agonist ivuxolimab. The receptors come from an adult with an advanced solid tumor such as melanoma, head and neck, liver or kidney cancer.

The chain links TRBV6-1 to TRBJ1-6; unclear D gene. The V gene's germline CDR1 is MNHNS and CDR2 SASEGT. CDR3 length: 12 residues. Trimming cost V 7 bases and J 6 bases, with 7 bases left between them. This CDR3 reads CASTRTNSPLHF. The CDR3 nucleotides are TGTGCCAGCACCAGGACTAATTCACCCCTCCACTTT.

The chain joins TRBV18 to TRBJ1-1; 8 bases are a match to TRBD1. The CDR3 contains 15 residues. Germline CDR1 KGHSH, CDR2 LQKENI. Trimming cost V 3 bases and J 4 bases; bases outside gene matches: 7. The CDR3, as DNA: TGTGCCAGCTCACCTACGGACAGGGCGGGCACTGAAGCTTTCTTT. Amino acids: CASSPTDRAGTEAFF. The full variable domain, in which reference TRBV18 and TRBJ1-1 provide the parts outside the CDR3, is NAGVMQNPRHLVRRRGQEARLRCSPMKGHSHVYWYRQLPEEGLKFMVYLQKENIIDESGMPKERFSAEFPKEGPSILRIQQVVRGDSAAYFCASSPTDRAGTEAFFGQGTRLTVV.

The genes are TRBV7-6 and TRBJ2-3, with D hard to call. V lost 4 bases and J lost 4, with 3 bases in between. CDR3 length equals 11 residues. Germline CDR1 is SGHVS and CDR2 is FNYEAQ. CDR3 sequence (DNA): TGTGCCAGCAGCTCGTCAGATACGCAGTATTTT. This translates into CASSSSDTQYF. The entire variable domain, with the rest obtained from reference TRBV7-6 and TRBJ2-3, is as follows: GAGVSQSPRYKVTKRGQDVALRCDPISGHVSLYWYRQALGQGPEFLTYFNYEAQQDKSGLPNDRFSAERPEGSISTLTIQRTEQRDSAMYRCASSSSDTQYFGPGTRLTVL.

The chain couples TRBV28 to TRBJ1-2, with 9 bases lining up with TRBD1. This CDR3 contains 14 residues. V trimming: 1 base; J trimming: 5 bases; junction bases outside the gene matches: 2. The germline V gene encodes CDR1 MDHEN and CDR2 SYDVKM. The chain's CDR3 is CASSLSGTGYGYTF. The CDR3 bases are TGTGCCAGCAGTTTATCCGGGACAGGGTATGGCTACACCTTC.

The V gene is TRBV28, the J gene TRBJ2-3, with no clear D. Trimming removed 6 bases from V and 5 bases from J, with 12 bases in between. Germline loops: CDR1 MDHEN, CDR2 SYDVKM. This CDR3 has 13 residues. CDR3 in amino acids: CASRLGGVDTQYF. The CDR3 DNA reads TGTGCCAGCAGGCTGGGCGGTGTAGATACGCAGTATTTT.

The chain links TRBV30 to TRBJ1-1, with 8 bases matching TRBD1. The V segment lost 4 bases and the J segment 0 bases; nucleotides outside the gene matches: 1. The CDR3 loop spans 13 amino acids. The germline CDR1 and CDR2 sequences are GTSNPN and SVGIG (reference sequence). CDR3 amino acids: CAWNRGMNTEAFF. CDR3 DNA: TGTGCCTGGAACAGGGGGATGAACACTGAAGCTTTCTTT. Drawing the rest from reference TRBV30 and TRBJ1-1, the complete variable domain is SQTIHQWPATLVQPVGSPLSLECTVEGTSNPNLYWYRQAAGRGLQLLFYSVGIGQISSEVPQNLSASRPQDRQFILSSKKLLLSDSGFYLCAWNRGMNTEAFFGQGTRLTVV.

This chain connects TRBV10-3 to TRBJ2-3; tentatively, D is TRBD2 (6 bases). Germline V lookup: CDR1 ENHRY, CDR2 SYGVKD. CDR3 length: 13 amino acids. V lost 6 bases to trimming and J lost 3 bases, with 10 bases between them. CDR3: CAISPTRTDTQYF. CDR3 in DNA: TGTGCCATCAGCCCGACTAGGACAGATACGCAGTATTTT.

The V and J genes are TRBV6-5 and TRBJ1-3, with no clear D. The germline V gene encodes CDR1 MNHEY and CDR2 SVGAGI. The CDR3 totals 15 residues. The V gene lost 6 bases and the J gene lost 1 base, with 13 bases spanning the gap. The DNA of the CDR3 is TGTGCCAGCAGATCTCCCGGGATTTCTGGAAACACCATATATTTT. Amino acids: CASRSPGISGNTIYF.

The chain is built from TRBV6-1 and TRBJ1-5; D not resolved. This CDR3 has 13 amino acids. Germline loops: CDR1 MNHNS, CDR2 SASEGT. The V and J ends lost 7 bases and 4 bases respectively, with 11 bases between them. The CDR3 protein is CASTRDNNQPQHF. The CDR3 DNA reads TGTGCCAGCACCCGAGACAATAATCAGCCCCAGCATTTT.

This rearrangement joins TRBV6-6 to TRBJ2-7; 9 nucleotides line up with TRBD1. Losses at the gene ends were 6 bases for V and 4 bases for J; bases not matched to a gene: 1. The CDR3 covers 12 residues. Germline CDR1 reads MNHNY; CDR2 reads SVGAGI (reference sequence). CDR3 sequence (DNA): TGTGCCAGCAGCGACAGGGGGTACGAGCAGTACTTC. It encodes CASSDRGYEQYF.

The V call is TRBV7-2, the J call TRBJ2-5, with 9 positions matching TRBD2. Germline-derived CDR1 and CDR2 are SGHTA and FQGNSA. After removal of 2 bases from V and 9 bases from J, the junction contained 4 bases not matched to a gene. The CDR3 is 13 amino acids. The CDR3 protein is CASSLMREGAQYF. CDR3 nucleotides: TGTGCCAGCAGCTTAATGCGGGAGGGGGCCCAGTACTTC. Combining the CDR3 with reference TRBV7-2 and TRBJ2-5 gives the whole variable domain GAGVSQSPSNKVTEKGKDVELRCDPISGHTALYWYRQSLGQGLEFLIYFQGNSAPDKSGLPSDRFSAERTGGSVSTLTIQRTQQEDSAVYLCASSLMREGAQYFGPGTRLLVL.

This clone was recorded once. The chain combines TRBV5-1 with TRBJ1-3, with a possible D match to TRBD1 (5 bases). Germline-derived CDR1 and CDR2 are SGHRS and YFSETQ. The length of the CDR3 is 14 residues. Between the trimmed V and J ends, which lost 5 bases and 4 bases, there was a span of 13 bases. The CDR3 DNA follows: TGCGCCAGCAGGGAACGGGGGACCGGAAACACCATATATTTT. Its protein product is CASRERGTGNTIYF.

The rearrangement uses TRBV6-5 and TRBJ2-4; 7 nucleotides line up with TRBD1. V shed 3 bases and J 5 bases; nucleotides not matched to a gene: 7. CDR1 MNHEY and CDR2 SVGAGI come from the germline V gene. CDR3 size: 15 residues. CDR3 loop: CASSYLRQGENIQYF. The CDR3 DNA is TGTGCCAGCAGTTATCTAAGACAGGGAGAAAACATTCAGTACTTC.

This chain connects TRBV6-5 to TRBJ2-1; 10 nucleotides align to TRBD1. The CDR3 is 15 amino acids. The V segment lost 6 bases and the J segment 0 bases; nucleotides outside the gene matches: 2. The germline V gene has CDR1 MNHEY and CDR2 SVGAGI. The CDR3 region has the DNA TGTGCCAGCAGCGGACAGGGGGGCTCCTACAATGAGCAGTTCTTC. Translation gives CASSGQGGSYNEQFF.

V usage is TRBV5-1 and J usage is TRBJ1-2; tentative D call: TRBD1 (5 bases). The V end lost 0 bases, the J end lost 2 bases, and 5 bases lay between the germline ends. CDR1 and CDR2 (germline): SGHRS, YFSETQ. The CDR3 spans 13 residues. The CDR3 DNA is TGCGCCAGCAGCTTGGAGGGGAACTATGGCTACACCTTC. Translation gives CASSLEGNYGYTF.

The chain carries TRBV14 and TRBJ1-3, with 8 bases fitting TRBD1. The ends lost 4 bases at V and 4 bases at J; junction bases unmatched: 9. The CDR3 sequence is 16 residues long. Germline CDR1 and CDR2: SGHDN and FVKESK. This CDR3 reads CASSPLDRESGNTIYF. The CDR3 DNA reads TGTGCCAGCAGCCCATTGGACAGGGAATCAGGAAACACCATATATTTT.

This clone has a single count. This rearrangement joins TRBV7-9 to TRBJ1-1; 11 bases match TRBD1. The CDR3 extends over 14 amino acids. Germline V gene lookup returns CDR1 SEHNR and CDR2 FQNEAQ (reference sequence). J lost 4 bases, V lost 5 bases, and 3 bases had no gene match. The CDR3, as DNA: TGTGCCAGCAGCCCGGGACAGGGGGTCACTGAAGCTTTCTTT. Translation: CASSPGQGVTEAFF.

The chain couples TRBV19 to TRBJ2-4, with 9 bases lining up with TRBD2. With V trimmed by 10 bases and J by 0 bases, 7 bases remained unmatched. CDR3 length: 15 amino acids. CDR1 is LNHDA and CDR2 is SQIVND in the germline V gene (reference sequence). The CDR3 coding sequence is TGTGCCACCGGCGGGGGGGGCCTAGCCAAAAACATTCAGTACTTC. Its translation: CATGGGGLAKNIQYF.

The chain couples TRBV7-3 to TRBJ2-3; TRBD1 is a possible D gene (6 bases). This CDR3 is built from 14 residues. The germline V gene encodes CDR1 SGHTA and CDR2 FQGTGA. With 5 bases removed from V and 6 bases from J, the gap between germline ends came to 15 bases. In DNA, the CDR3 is TGTGCCAGCAGCCGGGGACATGCAGGCGATACGCAGTATTTT. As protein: CASSRGHAGDTQYF.

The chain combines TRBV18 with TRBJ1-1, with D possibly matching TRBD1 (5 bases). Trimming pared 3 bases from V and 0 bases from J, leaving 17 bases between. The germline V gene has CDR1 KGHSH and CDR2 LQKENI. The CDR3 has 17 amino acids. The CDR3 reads CASSPIQVSGMNTEAFF. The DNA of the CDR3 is TGTGCCAGCTCACCTATACAAGTATCAGGGATGAACACTGAAGCTTTCTTT.

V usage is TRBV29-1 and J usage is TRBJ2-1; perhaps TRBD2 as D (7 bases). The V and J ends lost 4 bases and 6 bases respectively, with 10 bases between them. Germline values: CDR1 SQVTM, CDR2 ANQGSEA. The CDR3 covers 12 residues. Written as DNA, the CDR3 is TGCAGCGTTGTGGCGGGGGCCAATGAGCAGTTCTTC. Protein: CSVVAGANEQFF.

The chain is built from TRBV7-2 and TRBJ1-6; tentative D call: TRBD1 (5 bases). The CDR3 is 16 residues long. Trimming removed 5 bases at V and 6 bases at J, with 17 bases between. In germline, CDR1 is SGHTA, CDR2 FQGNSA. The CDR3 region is CASSGYMGDLNSPLHF. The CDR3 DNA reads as TGTGCCAGCAGCGGATACATGGGGGACCTTAATTCACCCCTCCACTTT.

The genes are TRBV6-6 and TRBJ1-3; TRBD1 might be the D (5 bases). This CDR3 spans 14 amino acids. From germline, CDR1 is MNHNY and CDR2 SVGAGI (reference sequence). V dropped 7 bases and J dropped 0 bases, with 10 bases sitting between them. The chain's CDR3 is CASKAGFSGNTIYF. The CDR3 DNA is TGTGCCAGCAAAGCAGGGTTCTCTGGAAACACCATATATTTT.

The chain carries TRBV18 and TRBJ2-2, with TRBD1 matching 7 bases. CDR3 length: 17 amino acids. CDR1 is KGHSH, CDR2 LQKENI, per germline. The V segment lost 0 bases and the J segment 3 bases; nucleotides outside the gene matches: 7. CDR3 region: CASSPPSRGPDTGELFF. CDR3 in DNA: TGTGCCAGCTCACCACCGTCGAGGGGGCCGGACACCGGGGAGCTGTTTTTT.

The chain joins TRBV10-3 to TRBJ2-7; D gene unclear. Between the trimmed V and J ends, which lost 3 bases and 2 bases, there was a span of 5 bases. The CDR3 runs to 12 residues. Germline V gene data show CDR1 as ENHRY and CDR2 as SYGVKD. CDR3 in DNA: TGTGCCATCAGTGACCCCCCCTACGAGCAGTACTTC. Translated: CAISDPPYEQYF.

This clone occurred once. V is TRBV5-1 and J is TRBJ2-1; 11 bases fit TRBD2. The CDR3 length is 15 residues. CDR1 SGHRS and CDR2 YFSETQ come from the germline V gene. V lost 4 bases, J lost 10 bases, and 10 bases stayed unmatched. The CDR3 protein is CASSVAGGPGVEQFF. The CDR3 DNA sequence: TGCGCCAGCAGCGTAGCGGGAGGGCCAGGTGTCGAGCAGTTCTTC.

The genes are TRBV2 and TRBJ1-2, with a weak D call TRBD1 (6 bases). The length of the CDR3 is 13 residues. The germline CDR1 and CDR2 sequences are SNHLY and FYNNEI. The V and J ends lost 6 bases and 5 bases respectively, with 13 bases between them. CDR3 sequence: CASRVDSPYGYTF. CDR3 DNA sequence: TGTGCCAGCAGGGTGGACAGCCCTTATGGCTACACCTTC.

CDR3 residues: CASSDFGGDPNYGYTF. The DNA for the CDR3 is TGCGCCAGCAGTGATTTCGGAGGGGACCCTAACTATGGCTACACCTTC. The rearrangement uses TRBV10-2 and TRBJ1-2; a possible D gene is TRBD1 (5 bases). Trimming left V 3 bases short and J 0 bases short, with 14 bases between. CDR1 and CDR2 from the germline V gene are WSHSY and SAAADI. The CDR3 covers 16 residues.

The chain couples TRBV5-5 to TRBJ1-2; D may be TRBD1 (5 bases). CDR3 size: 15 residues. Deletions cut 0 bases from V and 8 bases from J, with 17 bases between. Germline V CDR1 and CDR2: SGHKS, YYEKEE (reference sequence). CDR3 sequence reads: CASSLAGGWGDGYTF. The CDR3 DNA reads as TGTGCCAGCAGCTTGGCTGGGGGTTGGGGAGACGGCTACACCTTC.

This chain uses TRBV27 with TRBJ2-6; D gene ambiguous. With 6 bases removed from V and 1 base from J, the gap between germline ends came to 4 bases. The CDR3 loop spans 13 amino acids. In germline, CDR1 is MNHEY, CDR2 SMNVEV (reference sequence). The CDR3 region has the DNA TGTGCCAGCAGCCGTTCTGGGGCCAACGTCCTGACTTTC. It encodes CASSRSGANVLTF.